Shown below are 18 T cell receptor beta chains from a single sample sequenced in a study of cytomegalovirus exposure and HLA in healthy donors. This PCR relied on a set of 60 Vbeta primers and 13 Jbeta primers. TCRdb's table, derived via immunoSEQ multiplex PCR, lists solely in-frame clones and lacks some. The sample lists about 69,000 clones, under 85% seen once, with approximately 12% in the top ten. The source material was PBMCs. The receptors derive from a woman aged 55 to 70 in good health and CMV-seropositive.

The gene calls are TRBV6-6 and TRBJ2-5, with 10 bases identical to TRBD1. Germline V lookup: CDR1 MNHNY, CDR2 SVGAGI (reference sequence). The CDR3 sequence is 15 residues long. With V trimmed by 4 bases and J by 4 bases, 6 bases remained unmatched. The CDR3 protein is CASSLGQGGGETQYF. CDR3 coding DNA: TGTGCCAGCAGTTTAGGACAGGGGGGGGGAGAGACCCAGTACTTC.

The CDR3 coding sequence is TGTGCCAGCAGCTGGAGCGCCAATAGCGAGCAGTACTTC. Protein: CASSWSANSEQYF. This chain uses TRBV11-2 with TRBJ2-7; D uncertain. This CDR3 is 13 amino acids long. Trimming removed 4 bases at V and 6 bases at J, with 13 bases between. Germline V CDR1 and CDR2: SGHAT, FQNNGV.

The chain links TRBV9 to TRBJ2-1, with TRBD2 as a possible D gene (6 bases). This CDR3 is 14 amino acids long. V was clipped by 4 bases and J by 7 bases, with 15 bases between them. The germline CDR1 and CDR2 sequences are SGDLS and YYNGEE. CDR3 coding DNA: TGTGCCAGCAGCCCCCGACTAGGCCCTAATGAGCAGTTCTTC. Translating it yields CASSPRLGPNEQFF.

CDR3 nucleotides: TGTGCCAGCAGCCAAGATGGGGCTAGCGGCGCAGGGCAGTTCTTC. Its protein is CASSQDGASGAGQFF. V usage is TRBV14 and J usage is TRBJ2-1; TRBD2 matches at 7 bases. Germline CDR1 reads SGHDN; CDR2 reads FVKESK. CDR3 length: 15 residues. V trimming: 0 bases; J trimming: 12 bases; junction bases outside the gene matches: 11.

The chain joins TRBV10-3 to TRBJ2-5; 8 bases are shared with TRBD2. This CDR3 comprises 14 residues. V was pared by 3 bases and J by 5 bases, with 5 bases of the junction left unmatched. Per germline, CDR1 ENHRY and CDR2 SYGVKD. This CDR3 is CAISDGGRMETQYF. In nucleotides, the CDR3 is TGTGCCATCAGTGACGGCGGGAGGATGGAGACCCAGTACTTC.

This clone was detected once. The chain carries TRBV18 and TRBJ1-4; D not resolved. This CDR3 contains 14 residues. The V end was cut by 0 bases, the J end by 8 bases, with 10 bases between. The V gene's germline CDR1 is KGHSH and CDR2 LQKENI. CDR3 coding DNA: TGTGCCAGCTCACCACCGGGAGTTCGAGAAAAACTGTTTTTT. This translates into CASSPPGVREKLFF. The whole variable domain, remainder taken from reference TRBV18 and TRBJ1-4, is NAGVMQNPRHLVRRRGQEARLRCSPMKGHSHVYWYRQLPEEGLKFMVYLQKENIIDESGMPKERFSAEFPKEGPSILRIQQVVRGDSAAYFCASSPPGVREKLFFGSGTQLSVL.

The rearrangement uses TRBV6-5 and TRBJ2-1; possible D gene TRBD2, 5 bases. Trimming took 8 bases from V and 8 from J, leaving 13 bases between them. Germline lookup yields CDR1 MNHEY and CDR2 SVGAGI. CDR3 length equals 12 residues. The CDR3 region has the DNA TGTGCCAGCTCGGGGTTGGCGTATGAGCAGTTCTTC. It codes for CASSGLAYEQFF.

This clone was seen just once. The chain recombines TRBV19 with TRBJ2-7; TRBD1 is a possible D gene (6 bases). In germline, CDR1 is LNHDA, CDR2 SQIVND (reference sequence). The CDR3 extends over 13 amino acids. V dropped 5 bases and J dropped 5 bases, with 13 bases sitting between them. CDR3 protein: CASSPQGYNEQYF. CDR3 sequence (DNA): TGTGCCAGTAGTCCTCAGGGGTACAACGAGCAGTACTTC.

This clone has just one count. The chain links TRBV5-1 to TRBJ1-1, with D possibly matching TRBD1 (6 bases). CDR1 SGHRS and CDR2 YFSETQ come from the germline V gene. The CDR3 contains 13 residues. Between the trimmed V and J ends, which lost 4 bases and 0 bases, there was a span of 7 bases. CDR3 amino acids: CASSTGMNTEAFF. For the CDR3, the DNA is TGCGCCAGCAGCACAGGGATGAACACTGAAGCTTTCTTT. Together with reference TRBV5-1 and TRBJ1-1, the CDR3 gives the full variable domain: KAGVTQTPRYLIKTRGQQVTLSCSPISGHRSVSWYQQTPGQGLQFLFEYFSETQRNKGNFPGRFSGRQFSNSRSEMNVSTLELGDSALYLCASSTGMNTEAFFGQGTRLTVV.

The CDR3 protein is CASVTGVNSPLHF. CDR3 bases: TGTGCCAGCGTAACAGGGGTTAATTCACCCCTCCACTTT. The chain couples TRBV6-1 to TRBJ1-6, with TRBD1 matching 7 bases. The CDR3 extends over 13 amino acids. V dropped 8 bases and J dropped 6; count of bases not matched to a gene: 4. Germline V gives CDR1 MNHNS, CDR2 SASEGT.

The J gene is TRBJ1-2, the V gene TRBV4-1; D unclear. Trimming pared 2 bases from V and 7 bases from J, leaving 14 bases between. CDR3 length: 14 amino acids. Germline CDR1 reads MGHRA; CDR2 reads YSYEKL. In nucleotides, the CDR3 is TGCGCCAGCAGCCAAAACAAGGCTAGTAGTGGCTACACCTTC. This encodes CASSQNKASSGYTF.

This clone showed up many times. A far larger clone is one nucleotide away, so this likely arose from a read error. The V gene is TRBV14, the J gene TRBJ2-1; tentatively, D is TRBD2 (6 bases). V lost 5 bases and J 11 bases, leaving 16 bases between the germline ends. CDR3 length equals 13 residues. CDR1 is SGHDN, CDR2 FVKESK, per germline. The CDR3 reads CASSGGPAGQQFF. The CDR3 bases are TGTGCCAGCAGCGGCGGACCTGCGGGGCAGCAGTTCTTC.

This clone was counted between two and nine times. The J gene is TRBJ2-6, the V gene TRBV5-5; 10 bases are shared with TRBD1. The CDR3 is 18 residues long. J gave up 0 bases and V 5 bases, and 8 bases lay outside the gene matches. CDR1 is SGHKS and CDR2 is YYEKEE in the germline V gene (reference sequence). The CDR3 spells CASSWGQGFVSGANVLTF. CDR3 nucleotides: TGTGCCAGCAGTTGGGGACAGGGGTTCGTCTCTGGGGCCAACGTCCTGACTTTC.

This clone was detected once. The chain carries TRBV7-9 and TRBJ1-3; 9 bases line up with TRBD1. The CDR3 covers 18 residues. J lost 0 bases, V lost 2 bases, and 8 bases had no gene match. CDR1 SEHNR and CDR2 FQNEAQ come from the germline V gene (reference sequence). The CDR3 coding sequence is TGTGCCAGCAGCTTAAAAAGGAGGGACAGGGACTCTGGAAACACCATATATTTT. Translated: CASSLKRRDRDSGNTIYF.

This clone has a single count. The V gene is TRBV7-9, the J gene TRBJ1-1, with 7 bases aligning to TRBD1. V dropped 5 bases and J dropped 0; count of bases not matched to a gene: 6. Germline values: CDR1 SEHNR, CDR2 FQNEAQ (reference sequence). The CDR3 contains 15 residues. The CDR3 DNA sequence: TGTGCCAGCAGCGCCAGGGGGTCACTGAACACTGAAGCTTTCTTT. It translates to CASSARGSLNTEAFF.

This rearrangement joins TRBV5-1 to TRBJ2-4; tentative D call: TRBD1 (6 bases). This CDR3 comprises 13 residues. Germline V lookup: CDR1 SGHRS, CDR2 YFSETQ. With 6 bases removed from V and 8 bases from J, the gap between germline ends came to 15 bases. The CDR3 nucleotides read TGCGCCAGCAAGACAGGCGGTAGGGACATTCAGTACTTC. It encodes CASKTGGRDIQYF.

This clone is a singleton in its sample. The CDR3 DNA reads TGTGCCAGCAGTGAGCAGGGGTCGAGCTCCTACAATGAGCAGTTCTTC. This sequence encodes CASSEQGSSSYNEQFF. This chain links TRBV6-4 with TRBJ2-1; D possibly corresponds to TRBD1 (6 bases). The CDR3 extends over 16 amino acids. The V end was cut by 3 bases, the J end by 0 bases, with 12 bases between. Germline V gene sequence: CDR1 MRHNA, CDR2 SNTAGT.

The chain's CDR3 is CASRPGPGGGYTF. The CDR3 DNA sequence: TGTGCCAGCAGGCCTGGGCCCGGGGGTGGCTACACCTTC. The chain recombines TRBV28 with TRBJ1-2, with D perhaps TRBD1 (5 bases). Trimming removed 6 bases at V and 7 bases at J, with 15 bases between. Germline CDR1 is MDHEN and CDR2 is SYDVKM. This CDR3 region has 13 residues.